The rows below give T cell receptor beta chains drawn from one sample of a study of T cells in Graves' hyperthyroidism and ophthalmopathy. TCRdb reanalysed the multiplex PCR reads using MiXCR and keeps one entry per CDR3 protein. Of a few hundred thousand distinct CDR3 sequences in the sample, around 14% were seen once. Sample: blood. The receptors come from a woman in her 30s with Graves' hyperthyroidism. Each CDR3 is given with its conserved first and last residue. The D gene is left open where the match is weak. Some rows mark clone size as missing; the rest say once, few, many or name a class of expanded clone.

clone size,J gene,V gene,D gene,CDR3 protein,CDR3 DNA
many,TRBJ2-1,TRBV12-3/TRBV12-4,TRBD2,CASSEAGNEQFF,TGTGCCAGCAGCGAAGCGGGAAATGAGCAGTTCTTC
few,TRBJ2-1,TRBV3-1,-,CASSQDRGGSYNEQFF,TGTGCCAGCAGCCAAGATAGGGGGGGCTCCTACAATGAGCAGTTCTTC
-,TRBJ2-7,TRBV19,TRBD2,CASSWTGTTNEQYF,TGTGCCAGTAGTTGGACCGGGACTACTAACGAGCAGTACTTC
many,TRBJ1-6,TRBV7-2,-,CASSLEPRTVRRNSPLHF,TGTGCCAGCAGCTTAGAGCCTCGGACGGTTAGACGTAATTCACCCCTCCACTTT
-,TRBJ2-1,TRBV10-3,-,CAISERGSDNEQFF,TGTGCCATCAGTGAAAGGGGGAGTGACAATGAGCAGTTCTTC
many,TRBJ2-3,TRBV11-2,-,CATGPQSGGGQYF,TGTGCCACCGGGCCTCAAAGTGGGGGTGGGCAGTATTTT
many,TRBJ2-1,TRBV18,TRBD1,CASSPRTGGEQFF,TGTGCCAGCTCACCCCGTACAGGGGGTGAGCAGTTCTTC
many,TRBJ1-2,TRBV6-2/TRBV6-3,-,CATRTANYGYTF,TGTGCCACCCGGACTGCTAACTATGGCTACACCTTC
many,TRBJ2-1,TRBV11-3,-,CASSLYGSNGDEQFF,TGTGCCAGCAGCTTATACGGAAGTAACGGGGATGAGCAGTTCTTC
few,TRBJ1-1,TRBV7-6,-,CASSLEVGQPEAFF,TGTGCCAGCAGCTTAGAGGTGGGCCAGCCGGAAGCTTTCTTT
many,TRBJ1-3,TRBV12-3/TRBV12-4,-,CASSFGGNTIYF,TGTGCCAGCAGTTTTGGTGGAAACACCATATATTTT
-,TRBJ1-4,TRBV7-8,TRBD1,CASSLNRGHGSNEKLFF,TGTGCCAGCAGCTTAAACAGGGGGCACGGAAGTAATGAAAAACTGTTTTTT
few,TRBJ2-3,TRBV5-1,TRBD2,CASSLVGLAGADTQYF,TGCGCCAGCAGCTTGGTGGGACTAGCGGGAGCCGATACGCAGTATTTT
many,TRBJ2-7,TRBV5-1,-,CASNRGFGDYEQYF,TGCGCCAGCAACCGAGGGTTCGGCGACTACGAGCAGTACTTC
-,TRBJ1-2,TRBV5-1,-,CASSSGSYGYTF,TGCGCCAGCAGTTCAGGCAGCTATGGCTACACCTTC
few,TRBJ1-4,TRBV4-2,-,CASSTATNEKLFF,TGTGCCAGCTCGACAGCAACTAATGAAAAACTGTTTTTT
many,TRBJ1-2,TRBV2,-,CASSGDGSLVGGYTF,TGTGCCAGCAGCGGGGACGGATCTTTAGTTGGTGGCTACACCTTC
-,TRBJ2-4,TRBV19,-,CASSVTLEQNIQYF,TGTGCCAGCTCCGTCACACTAGAGCAGAACATTCAGTACTTC
many,TRBJ2-3,TRBV11-3,-,CASSFLGTDTQYF,TGTGCCAGCAGCTTTTTGGGTACAGATACGCAGTATTTT
few,TRBJ2-7,TRBV19,-,CASSIDGTDYKQYF,TGTGCCAGTAGTATAGACGGGACGGACTACAAGCAGTACTTC
many,TRBJ2-5,TRBV3-1,-,CASSPTGREETQYF,TGTGCCAGCAGCCCGACAGGGAGGGAAGAGACCCAGTACTTC
many,TRBJ1-2,TRBV5-1,-,CASSGQGNYGYTF,TGCGCCAGCAGCGGGCAGGGAAACTATGGCTACACCTTC
many,TRBJ2-7,TRBV28,TRBD1,CASSYRGPSSYEQYF,TGTGCCAGCAGTTACAGGGGGCCCTCCTCCTACGAGCAGTACTTC
many,TRBJ2-5,TRBV18,-,CASSSYGTEETQYF,TGTGCCAGCTCATCCTACGGGACGGAGGAGACCCAGTACTTC
-,TRBJ2-7,TRBV28,TRBD2,CASSSPLAGAYEQYF,TGTGCCAGCAGTTCTCCGCTAGCGGGAGCCTACGAGCAGTACTTC
few,TRBJ2-7,TRBV5-1,TRBD2,CASSILGTSGSEQYF,TGCGCCAGCAGCATCCTCGGGACTAGCGGAAGCGAGCAGTACTTC
many,TRBJ2-7,TRBV7-2,TRBD2,CASSAGTSGSYEQYF,TGTGCCAGCAGCGCTGGGACTAGCGGTTCCTACGAGCAGTACTTC
many,TRBJ1-6,TRBV2,-,CASRGGGSPLHF,TGTGCCAGCCGAGGGGGAGGATCACCCCTCCACTTT
-,TRBJ2-1,TRBV4-1,TRBD2,CASSPLLTSGNVEQFF,TGCGCCAGCAGCCCACTTTTAACTAGCGGCAATGTTGAGCAGTTCTTC
few,TRBJ1-5,TRBV28,-,CASSFGTVPGRQPQHF,TGTGCCAGCAGTTTTGGTACAGTCCCAGGGCGGCAGCCCCAGCATTTT
-,TRBJ1-1,TRBV7-2,-,CASSLVVGLGTEAFF,TGTGCCAGCAGCTTAGTTGTGGGCTTGGGCACTGAAGCTTTCTTT
many,TRBJ2-2,TRBV3-1,-,CASSQGGNTGELFF,TGTGCCAGCAGCCAGGGCGGGAACACCGGGGAGCTGTTTTTT
many,TRBJ2-5,TRBV6-1,TRBD1,CASRWGQGQETQYF,TGTGCCAGCAGGTGGGGACAGGGACAAGAGACCCAGTACTTC
few,TRBJ2-1,TRBV6-6,TRBD2,CASSYISGRRNEQFF,TGTGCCAGCAGTTACATTAGCGGGAGAAGGAATGAGCAGTTCTTC
many,TRBJ2-4,TRBV30,-,CAWSVGGSRGKNIQYF,TGTGCCTGGAGTGTAGGAGGCTCCCGGGGTAAAAACATTCAGTACTTC
-,TRBJ1-4,TRBV6-1,-,CASSVGVSTNEKLFF,TGTGCCAGCAGTGTTGGGGTTTCAACTAATGAAAAACTGTTTTTT
few,TRBJ2-3,TRBV5-8,TRBD1,CASSTGQGASDTQYF,TGTGCCAGCAGCACGGGACAGGGGGCATCAGATACGCAGTATTTT
-,TRBJ1-3,TRBV6-1,TRBD1,CASSKWTGAGNTIYF,TGTGCCAGCAGTAAATGGACAGGGGCTGGAAACACCATATATTTT
few,TRBJ1-2,TRBV28,-,CASSLARVQLYGYTF,TGTGCCAGCAGTTTAGCAAGGGTCCAATTATATGGCTACACCTTC
few,TRBJ1-6,TRBV4-1,TRBD1,CASSQPRTGGDSPLHF,TGCGCCAGCAGCCAACCCAGGACAGGGGGCGATTCACCCCTCCACTTT
many,TRBJ1-2,TRBV2,TRBD1,CASSQGEVNYGYTF,TGTGCCAGCAGCCAGGGGGAAGTTAACTATGGCTACACCTTC
-,TRBJ2-7,TRBV20-1,TRBD2,CSATQAAGGIYEQYF,TGCAGTGCTACCCAAGCGGCGGGAGGAATATACGAGCAGTACTTC
few,TRBJ2-3,TRBV5-1,TRBD2,CASSWTSGRGDTQYF,TGCGCCAGCAGCTGGACTAGCGGGAGAGGTGATACGCAGTATTTT
-,TRBJ1-2,TRBV20-1,-,CSAFDARTYGYTF,TGCAGTGCTTTCGACGCCCGGACCTATGGCTACACCTTC
many,TRBJ2-2,TRBV2,-,CASKKTSLNTGELFF,TGTGCCAGCAAGAAGACTAGTTTGAACACCGGGGAGCTGTTTTTT
many,TRBJ2-2,TRBV7-9,-,CASSLGGHRGETGELFF,TGTGCCAGCAGCTTAGGTGGCCACCGAGGGGAGACCGGGGAGCTGTTTTTT
many,TRBJ2-3,TRBV12-5,TRBD1,CASGFLTGSTDTQYF,TGTGCTAGTGGTTTCCTGACAGGGAGCACAGATACGCAGTATTTT
-,TRBJ2-5,TRBV18,TRBD2,CASSPWGSGIQETQYF,TGTGCCAGCTCACCATGGGGTAGCGGGATACAAGAGACCCAGTACTTC
-,TRBJ1-5,TRBV19,-,CATEGDIGAPQHF,TGTGCCACAGAGGGGGACATCGGGGCGCCCCAGCATTTT
many,TRBJ1-6,TRBV20-1,TRBD1,CSAQGGIAYNSPLHF,TGCAGTGCACAGGGGGGAATTGCCTATAATTCACCCCTCCACTTT
many,TRBJ1-2,TRBV20-1,-,CSAAEAGKTYGYTF,TGCAGTGCGGCCGAGGCCGGCAAGACGTATGGCTACACCTTC
-,TRBJ2-2,TRBV20-1,TRBD2,CSARGTSGRGWGELFF,TGCAGTGCTAGAGGGACTAGCGGGAGAGGTTGGGGGGAGCTGTTTTTT
many,TRBJ2-7,TRBV20-1,TRBD2,CSARTSGSYEQYF,TGCAGTGCTAGGACTAGCGGTTCCTACGAGCAGTACTTC
-,TRBJ2-3,TRBV20-1,-,CSLDRSGDTQYF,TGCAGTCTCGACCGGAGTGGAGATACGCAGTATTTT
-,TRBJ2-2,TRBV7-9,TRBD2,CASSVVAGNTGELFF,TGTGCCAGCAGTGTCGTAGCGGGAAACACCGGGGAGCTGTTTTTT